This entry features one T cell receptor beta chain sequence. Trimming pared 3 bases from V and 2 bases from J, leaving 10 bases between. The germline V gene has CDR1 SGHRS and CDR2 YFSETQ. This CDR3 has 14 amino acids. The data were produced by immunoSEQ multiplex PCR, yet TCRdb's version contains in-frame clones alone and is incomplete. This table holds about 40,000 clones, 87% found once. The data originate from a study of blood T cell repertoires in COVID-19. Sequenced: peripheral blood. The genes are TRBV5-1 and TRBJ2-3; TRBD2 might be the D (6 bases). The sequence was collected from a man aged 60-69 years with acute or convalescent COVID-19. CDR3 sequence reads: CASSYRGLTDTQYF. CDR3 coding DNA: TGCGCCAGCAGCTATAGGGGACTCACAGATACGCAGTATTTT.